This record looks at one T cell receptor (beta chain) sequence and its context. This specimen belongs to a study of CD8+ T cells in alopecia areata. Treatment given: oral pan-JAK inhibitor, 5-10 mg twice daily. Researchers gathered lesional scalp punch biopsies and peripheral blood from patients with alopecia areata. Extraction and reverse transcription of RNA yielded cDNA as the sequencing template. Some clones are missing from TCRdb's copy, which holds only in-frame ones; the method was immunoSEQ multiplex PCR. The sample includes fewer than 150,000 clones, 82% of them seen just once. The TCR originated in a human donor with alopecia areata. The material sequenced was CD8+ T cells sorted from blood, taken at week 4, from a patient treated with tofacitinib.

CDR3 bases: TGCGCCAGCAGCCAAATGGGATACGAGCAGTACTTC. Translation gives CASSQMGYEQYF. The chain links TRBV4-1 to TRBJ2-7; no clear D gene. This CDR3 comprises 12 residues. Germline CDR1 reads MGHRA; CDR2 reads YSYEKL. The V end lost 2 bases, the J end lost 4 bases, and 6 bases lay between the germline ends.